Listed below are T cell receptor beta chains from one sample, sequenced in a study of T cells in tuberculosis. Only in-frame clones appear in the TCRdb table, and some are missing; sequencing was by immunoSEQ multiplex PCR. The sample includes tens of thousands of clones, around 90% of them seen just once. Input material: PBMCs. The receptor source for this set is a donor aged 10-29 years with latent tuberculosis or without tuberculosis infection. Some clones in this sample may be carry-over from other donors' samples. The CDR3 runs from the conserved cysteine through the conserved F or W.

V gene,CDR3 length,J gene,CDR3 protein
TRBV6-1,15,TRBJ2-3,CASSELAGGQDTQYF
TRBV7-2,15,TRBJ2-3,CASSLTGGPKDTQYF
TRBV14,12,TRBJ2-1,CASNEVGNEQFF
TRBV7-9,15,TRBJ2-1,CASSFGGRTGDEQFF
TRBV19,13,TRBJ2-2,CASSFTGIGELFF
TRBV29-1,12,TRBJ1-1,CSGSGGGTEAFF
TRBV6-6,15,TRBJ2-2,CASRPTGGFTGELFF
TRBV27,15,TRBJ1-2,CASRGTGYPFYGYTF
TRBV2,14,TRBJ1-1,CASSEDLGKNEAFF
TRBV4-1,20,TRBJ2-1,CASSQESLAGGCCGYNEQFF
TRBV13,15,TRBJ2-1,CASSLVSGRTRQQFF
TRBV10-3,16,TRBJ1-5,CAISDAGTGGNQPQHF
TRBV5-1,13,TRBJ2-7,CASRSGRDYEQYF
TRBV4-1,15,TRBJ1-2,CASKPLDRANYGYTF
TRBV27,14,TRBJ1-2,CASGPTVGFYGYTF
TRBV7-9,14,TRBJ2-5,CASRGTGVGKTQYF
TRBV10-3,15,TRBJ2-2,CAISLTEVNTGELFF
TRBV5-1,15,TRBJ1-1,CASSPAGHLNTEAFF
TRBV5-4,13,TRBJ1-2,CASSLTEGSGYTF
TRBV10-3,13,TRBJ1-5,CAISESAYQPQHF
TRBV30,11,TRBJ1-1,CAWGAASEAFF
TRBV7-9,19,TRBJ2-2,CASSLGGVRGPSYTGELFF
TRBV28,16,TRBJ2-7,CASSPISSGISYEQYF